This TCR beta chain appears in the sequencing data of a study of technical replicates of blood from four donors. Sequenced by immunoSEQ multiplex PCR; TCRdb stores in-frame clones only, minus some. Of approximately 94,000 clones in the sample, 95% to 97% were seen once. V gave up 5 bases and J gave up 4 bases; unmatched junction bases: 5. This CDR3 region has 14 residues. CDR1 and CDR2 from the germline V gene are SGHAT and FQNNGV. V gene TRBV11-2 combines with J gene TRBJ1-1; 9 nucleotides match TRBD1. Sequencing was performed on T cells isolated from PBMCs. This receptor was obtained from a human donor in good health. The CDR3 bases are TGTGCCAGCAGCATTGGGACAGGGAGCACTGAAGCTTTCTTT. The encoded protein is CASSIGTGSTEAFF.